A selection of T cell receptor beta chains follows, all from one sample in a study of cytomegalovirus exposure and HLA in healthy donors. Assay: immunoSEQ multiplex PCR; the TCRdb copy retains only in-frame clones and omits some. Of tens of thousands of clones listed, around 71% were seen once; the top ten hold 2.1%. Sequenced sample: PBMCs. The receptors originated from a man under 40 in good health and CMV-seronegative. CDR3s include the opening cysteine and the closing phenylalanine or tryptophan. D genes are given only for firm matches. Clone size appears in some rows only: once, few, many, or a class for an expanded clone.

j_call | d_call | clone_size | v_call | cdr3_nt | cdr3_aa
TRBJ1-5 | . | . | TRBV7-9 | TGTGCCAGCAGCCCAAAGGGGGACGCTCAGCCCCAGCATTTT | CASSPKGDAQPQHF
TRBJ2-1 | . | . | TRBV9 | TGTGCCAGCAGCGATGAGGGGGAAAGGTGGGATGAGCAGTTCTTC | CASSDEGERWDEQFF
TRBJ1-2 | . | . | TRBV28 | TGTGCCAGCAGTTATTTTGTGGGGGGGGATGGCTACACCTTC | CASSYFVGGDGYTF
TRBJ1-3 | TRBD1 | . | TRBV30 | TGTGCCTGGAGTTTCCGGGACAGACCCTTATCTGGAAACACCATATATTTT | CAWSFRDRPLSGNTIYF
TRBJ1-1 | TRBD1 | once | TRBV10-3 | TGTGCCATCTGTAGGGGACAGGAGACTGAAGCTTTCTTT | CAICRGQETEAFF
TRBJ2-7 | TRBD1 | . | TRBV27 | TGTGCCAGCAGTTTATCCGACAGGGCCTACGAGCAGTACTTC | CASSLSDRAYEQYF
TRBJ2-4 | TRBD2 | few | TRBV25-1 | TGTGCCAGCGGACTAGCGGGCGGGAAAAACATTCAGTACTTC | CASGLAGGKNIQYF
TRBJ2-3 | . | once | TRBV6-4 | TGTGCCAGCACGTCGGATACGCAGTATTTT | CASTSDTQYF
TRBJ1-4 | TRBD1 | few | TRBV27 | TGTGCCAGCAGTTTAATCCCCGGGACAGGGGTTGAAAAACTGTTTTTT | CASSLIPGTGVEKLFF
TRBJ2-7 | . | . | TRBV27 | TGTGCCAGCAGCTCCCCTAGTGGTTACGAGCAGTACTTC | CASSSPSGYEQYF
TRBJ1-1 | . | . | TRBV7-2 | TGTGCCAGCAGCGGCCGGGTCCACGGGTCTGAAGCTTTCTTT | CASSGRVHGSEAFF
TRBJ1-5 | . | . | TRBV7-8 | TGTGCCAGCAGCTTAGAACAGGGCCATACCAATCAGCCCCAGCATTTT | CASSLEQGHTNQPQHF
TRBJ1-2 | TRBD1 | . | TRBV5-1 | TGCGCCAGCAGCTTGGACGGGACAGGGCCCACTAACTATGGCTACACCTTC | CASSLDGTGPTNYGYTF
TRBJ1-4 | TRBD1 | . | TRBV9 | TGTGCCAGCAGCGGGGGACAGGTCCGGCGGTATGAAAAACTGTTTTTT | CASSGGQVRRYEKLFF
TRBJ2-3 | TRBD2 | . | TRBV7-2 | TGTGCCAGCAGCTCGCACGGAGCGGGGGGCCTTGAATTGCGTACGCAGTATTTT | CASSSHGAGGLELRTQYF
TRBJ2-1 | TRBD2 | . | TRBV19 | TGTGCCAGTAACGGGAGGGTCCACTACAATGAGCAGTTCTTC | CASNGRVHYNEQFF
TRBJ2-1 | TRBD1 | . | TRBV6-1 | TGTGCCAGCAGTGAAGGAAAGGGGGACAGGGGGCGGAATGAGCAGTTCTTC | CASSEGKGDRGRNEQFF
TRBJ1-1 | TRBD1 | few | TRBV2 | TGTGCCAGCAGTGAGCGAGGGCAGGGGGAAACTGAAGCTTTCTTT | CASSERGQGETEAFF
TRBJ2-5 | . | few | TRBV25-1 | TGTGCCAGCAGTGAAGAAGTGACAGCCCAAGAGACCCAGTACTTC | CASSEEVTAQETQYF
TRBJ2-3 | TRBD1 | few | TRBV4-3 | TGCGCCAGCAGCCCGCGACAGGGAGGCACAGATACGCAGTATTTT | CASSPRQGGTDTQYF
TRBJ1-1 | . | . | TRBV2 | TGTGCCTCGGGTTCCCGGGGGTATCAAGGCGGGGGGCGGCCTGAAGCTTTCTTT | CASGSRGYQGGGRPEAFF
TRBJ2-2 | TRBD1 | few | TRBV6-4 | TGTGCCAGCAGTGACTCCGGGACAGACACCGGGGAGCTGTTTTTT | CASSDSGTDTGELFF
TRBJ2-5 | . | . | TRBV7-8 | TGTGCCAGCAGCTTAAGAGCCCAAGCGTACCAAGAGACCCAGTACTTC | CASSLRAQAYQETQYF
TRBJ1-6 | . | few | TRBV2 | TGTGCCGCCTCAGCCTCGAGGGCCTATAATTCACCCCTCCACTTT | CAASASRAYNSPLHF
TRBJ1-1 | . | . | TRBV29-1 | TGCAGCGTTGTAGAGCCGGGCGGGACTGAAGCTTTCTTT | CSVVEPGGTEAFF
TRBJ1-2 | . | . | TRBV20-1 | TGCAGTGCTCTCGATTGGAGTGGCTACACCTTC | CSALDWSGYTF
TRBJ2-2 | . | . | TRBV13 | TGTGCCAGCAGCTACAGGGTGGGGACCGGGGAGCTGTTTTTT | CASSYRVGTGELFF
TRBJ1-3 | . | . | TRBV2 | TGTGCCAGCAGTGACAGGGATGACACCATATATTTT | CASSDRDDTIYF
TRBJ1-1 | . | . | TRBV4-1 | TGCGCCAGCAGCCACAGGTTGGAAGAGACTGAAGCTTTCTTT | CASSHRLEETEAFF
TRBJ2-5 | . | . | TRBV6-5 | TGTGCCAGCAGTTACTCGGTCCAGCAAGAGACCCAGTACTTC | CASSYSVQQETQYF
TRBJ2-1 | TRBD2 | . | TRBV29-1 | TGCAGCGGGCGGGAGGGGTCTTACAATGAGCAGTTCTTC | CSGREGSYNEQFF
TRBJ2-7 | TRBD1 | once | TRBV5-1 | TGCGCCAGCAGCCCGTCCGGGACAGTTTATTACGAGCAGTACTTC | CASSPSGTVYYEQYF
TRBJ1-1 | TRBD1 | . | TRBV13 | TGTGCCAGCACGGGGACAGGGGGGGTAGCTGAAGCTTTCTTT | CASTGTGGVAEAFF
TRBJ2-5 | . | . | TRBV19 | TGTGCCAGTAGTAAGGACAGAGATGAAGAGACCCAGTACTTC | CASSKDRDEETQYF
TRBJ2-7 | . | . | TRBV27 | TGTGCCAGCAGTTTTCAGATTAACTACGAGCAGTACTTC | CASSFQINYEQYF
TRBJ2-3 | . | . | TRBV12-5 | TGTGCTAGTGGTTTGGGAACGCCGCAGGGAACCACCACAGATACGCAGTATTTT | CASGLGTPQGTTTDTQYF